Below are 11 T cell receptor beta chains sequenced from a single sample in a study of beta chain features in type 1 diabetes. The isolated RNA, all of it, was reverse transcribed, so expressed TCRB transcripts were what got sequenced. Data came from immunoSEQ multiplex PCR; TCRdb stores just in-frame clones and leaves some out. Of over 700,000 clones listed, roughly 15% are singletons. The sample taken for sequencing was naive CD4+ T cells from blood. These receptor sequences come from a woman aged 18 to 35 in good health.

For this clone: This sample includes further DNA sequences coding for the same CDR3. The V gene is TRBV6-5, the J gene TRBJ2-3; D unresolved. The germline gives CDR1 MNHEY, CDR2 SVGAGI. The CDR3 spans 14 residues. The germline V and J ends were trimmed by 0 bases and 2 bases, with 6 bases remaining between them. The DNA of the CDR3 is TGTGCCAGCAGTTACTCGGGCGTCACAGATACGCAGTATTTT. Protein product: CASSYSGVTDTQYF.

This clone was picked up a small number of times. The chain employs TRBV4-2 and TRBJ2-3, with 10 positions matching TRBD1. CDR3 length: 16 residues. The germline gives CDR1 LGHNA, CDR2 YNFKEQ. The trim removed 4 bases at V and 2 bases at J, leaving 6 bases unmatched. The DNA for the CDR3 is TGTGCCAGCAGCCGCGGGACAGGGGTCACCACAGATACGCAGTATTTT. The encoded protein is CASSRGTGVTTDTQYF.

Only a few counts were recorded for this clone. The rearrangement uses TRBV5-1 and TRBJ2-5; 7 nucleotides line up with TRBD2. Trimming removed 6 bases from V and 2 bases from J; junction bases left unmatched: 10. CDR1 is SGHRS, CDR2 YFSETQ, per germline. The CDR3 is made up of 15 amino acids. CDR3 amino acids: CASKWGGEKQETQYF. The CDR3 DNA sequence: TGCGCCAGCAAATGGGGGGGAGAGAAGCAAGAGACCCAGTACTTC.

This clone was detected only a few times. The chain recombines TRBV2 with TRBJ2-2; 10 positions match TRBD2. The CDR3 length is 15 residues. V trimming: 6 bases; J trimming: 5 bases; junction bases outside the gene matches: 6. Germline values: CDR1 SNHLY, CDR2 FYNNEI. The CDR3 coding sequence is TGTGCCAGCAGGGTAGCGGGAGGCCGAACCGGGGAGCTGTTTTTT. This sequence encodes CASRVAGGRTGELFF. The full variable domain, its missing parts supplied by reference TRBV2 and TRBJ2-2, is EPEVTQTPSHQVTQMGQEVILRCVPISNHLYFYWYRQILGQKVEFLVSFYNNEISEKSEIFDDQFSVERPDGSNFTLKIRSTKLEDSAMYFCASRVAGGRTGELFFGEGSRLTVL.

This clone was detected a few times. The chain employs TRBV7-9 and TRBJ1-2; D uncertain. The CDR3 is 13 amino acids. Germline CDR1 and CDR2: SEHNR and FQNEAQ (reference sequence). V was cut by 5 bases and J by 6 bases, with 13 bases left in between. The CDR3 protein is CASSRGVEDGYTF. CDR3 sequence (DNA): TGTGCCAGCAGCCGTGGGGTTGAAGATGGCTACACCTTC.

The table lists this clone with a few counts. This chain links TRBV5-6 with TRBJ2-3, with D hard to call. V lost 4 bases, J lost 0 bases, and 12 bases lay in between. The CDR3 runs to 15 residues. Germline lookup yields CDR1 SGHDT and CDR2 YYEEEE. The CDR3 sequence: CASSRRQTSTDTQYF. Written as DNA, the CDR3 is TGTGCCAGCAGCCGTCGACAAACTAGCACAGATACGCAGTATTTT.

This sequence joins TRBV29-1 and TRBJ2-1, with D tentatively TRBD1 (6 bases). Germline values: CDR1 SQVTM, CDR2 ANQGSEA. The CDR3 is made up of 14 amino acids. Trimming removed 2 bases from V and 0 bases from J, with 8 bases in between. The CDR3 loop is CSVERGSSYNEQFF. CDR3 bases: TGCAGCGTTGAAAGGGGGAGCTCCTACAATGAGCAGTTCTTC.

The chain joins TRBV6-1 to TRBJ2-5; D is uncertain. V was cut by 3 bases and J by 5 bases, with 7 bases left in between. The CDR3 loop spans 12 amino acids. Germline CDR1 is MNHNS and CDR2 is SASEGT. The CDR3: CASSDLPETQYF. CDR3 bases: TGTGCCAGCAGTGATTTGCCGGAGACCCAGTACTTC.

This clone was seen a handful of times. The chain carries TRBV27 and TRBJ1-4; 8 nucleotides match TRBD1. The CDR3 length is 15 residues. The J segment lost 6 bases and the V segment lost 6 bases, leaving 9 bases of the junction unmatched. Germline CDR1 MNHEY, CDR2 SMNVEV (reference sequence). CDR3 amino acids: CASRRSGGEHEKLFF. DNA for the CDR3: TGTGCCAGCAGGAGATCAGGGGGCGAGCATGAAAAACTGTTTTTT.

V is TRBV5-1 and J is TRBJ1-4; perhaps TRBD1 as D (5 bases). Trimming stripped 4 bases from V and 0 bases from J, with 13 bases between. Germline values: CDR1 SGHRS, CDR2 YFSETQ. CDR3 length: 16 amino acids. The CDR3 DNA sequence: TGCGCCAGCAGCCCGGGGACTTACTCAACTAATGAAAAACTGTTTTTT. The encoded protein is CASSPGTYSTNEKLFF.

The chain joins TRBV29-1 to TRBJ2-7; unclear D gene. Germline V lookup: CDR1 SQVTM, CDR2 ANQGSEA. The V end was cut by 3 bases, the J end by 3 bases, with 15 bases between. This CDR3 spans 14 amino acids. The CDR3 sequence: CSVDGIENSYEQYF. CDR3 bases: TGCAGCGTTGATGGTATAGAGAACAGCTACGAGCAGTACTTC.